Following are 14 T cell receptor beta chains from one sample sequenced in a study of identical twins. One entry per CDR3 protein, called by TCRdb with MiXCR from the 5' RACE reads. The repertoire includes approximately 600,000 distinct CDR3 sequences, more than 9% of them detected once, and roughly 3% sits in the top ten. This sample was shared with a second study, whose subject was yellow fever vaccine responses in identical twins.

The sample was PBMCs. The receptor set was obtained from a woman between 18 and 29 years old in good health.

This clonotype was detected ten times or more. The chain combines TRBV29-1 with TRBJ1-1, with a possible D match to TRBD1 (5 bases). V dropped 4 bases and J dropped 1 base, with 13 bases sitting between them. This CDR3 region has 14 residues. Germline loops: CDR1 SQVTM, CDR2 ANQGSEA. In DNA, the CDR3 is TGCAGCGTTGTAGGGGAAGAAGAGAACACTGAAGCTTTCTTT. As protein: CSVVGEEENTEAFF. Drawing the rest from reference TRBV29-1 and TRBJ1-1, the complete variable domain is SAVISQKPSRDICQRGTSLTIQCQVDSQVTMMFWYRQQPGQSLTLIATANQGSEATYESGFVIDKFPISRPNLTFSTLTVSNMSPEDSSIYLCSVVGEEENTEAFFGQGTRLTVV.

A few counts support this clonotype. The chain links TRBV5-1 to TRBJ2-7; 8 bases match TRBD1. Losses at the gene ends were 1 base for V and 5 bases for J; bases not matched to a gene: 8. Germline V gene data show CDR1 as SGHRS and CDR2 as YFSETQ. The CDR3 has 15 residues. CDR3 residues: CASSLPGTGPHEQYF. The DNA of the CDR3 is TGCGCCAGCAGCTTGCCGGGGACAGGCCCCCACGAGCAGTACTTC. Variable domain in full (rest from reference TRBV5-1 and TRBJ2-7): KAGVTQTPRYLIKTRGQQVTLSCSPISGHRSVSWYQQTPGQGLQFLFEYFSETQRNKGNFPGRFSGRQFSNSRSEMNVSTLELGDSALYLCASSLPGTGPHEQYFGPGTRLTVT.

The chain carries TRBV2 and TRBJ1-3; D gene unclear. V dropped 2 bases and J dropped 0 bases, with 14 bases sitting between them. This CDR3 region has 17 residues. Germline V gives CDR1 SNHLY, CDR2 FYNNEI. The CDR3 DNA reads as TGTGCCAGCAGTGAATTTTTGGCTTCCTTCTCTGGAAACACCATATATTTT. As protein: CASSEFLASFSGNTIYF.

The rearrangement joins TRBV7-8 to TRBJ1-4; D is unclear. The V end lost 4 bases, the J end lost 7 bases, and 13 bases lay between the germline ends. CDR1 and CDR2 (germline): SGHVS, FQNEAQ. The CDR3 runs to 14 residues. CDR3 sequence: CASSSGPRGEKLFF. The DNA for the CDR3 is TGTGCCAGCAGCTCGGGCCCTCGGGGTGAAAAACTGTTTTTT. The whole variable domain, remainder taken from reference TRBV7-8 and TRBJ1-4, is GAGVSQSPRYKVAKRGQDVALRCDPISGHVSLFWYQQALGQGPEFLTYFQNEAQLDKSGLPSDRFFAERPEGSVSTLKIQRTQQEDSAVYLCASSSGPRGEKLFFGSGTQLSVL.

The sample holds a few counts of this clonotype. This sequence joins TRBV12-3 or TRBV12-4 and TRBJ2-3; 9 bases are shared with TRBD1. The CDR3 totals 17 residues. J gave up 4 bases and V 6 bases, and 14 bases lay outside the gene matches. In nucleotides, the CDR3 is TGTGCCAGCAGACCCGTATCGGGACAGGGATCCTCAGATACGCAGTATTTT. It encodes CASRPVSGQGSSDTQYF.

The genes are TRBV19 and TRBJ2-7; D unclear. The length of the CDR3 is 14 residues. Trimming stripped 0 bases from V and 6 bases from J, with 12 bases between. The V gene's germline CDR1 is LNHDA and CDR2 SQIVND (reference sequence). This CDR3 is CASSIDIGRSEQYF. The CDR3 DNA sequence: TGTGCCAGTAGTATAGATATAGGTCGGAGCGAGCAGTACTTC.

Notes on this clonotype: It may be a read error: a sequence one base away is much more abundant. The chain combines TRBV6-5 with TRBJ2-1; 8 bases agree with TRBD2. The V gene end was trimmed by 2 bases and the J gene end by 9 bases; junction bases not matched to a gene: 15. The CDR3 totals 17 residues. CDR1 and CDR2 (germline): MNHEY, SVGAGI. CDR3 bases: TGTGCCAGCAGTTACCCGGGGGGGGGGACTAACGTAGGTGAGCAGTTCTTC. The encoded protein is CASSYPGGGTNVGEQFF.

This clonotype came up a few times. The chain employs TRBV20-1 and TRBJ2-7, with 8 bases matching TRBD1. The CDR3 totals 11 residues. Germline-derived CDR1 and CDR2 are DFQATT and SNEGSKA (reference sequence). With 4 bases clipped from V and 9 bases from J, the junction kept 5 bases outside the gene matches. The CDR3 is CSAKQGDPQYF. For the CDR3, the DNA is TGCAGTGCTAAACAGGGGGATCCGCAGTACTTC.

V is TRBV11-2 and J is TRBJ2-1; no definite D call. Per the germline V gene, CDR1 is SGHAT and CDR2 is FQNNGV. The CDR3 covers 13 residues. V lost 2 bases, J lost 6 bases, and 8 bases lay in between. The CDR3 region is CASSLLGFNEQFF. The CDR3 DNA reads TGTGCCAGCAGCTTATTAGGTTTCAATGAGCAGTTCTTC. The entire variable domain, with the rest obtained from reference TRBV11-2 and TRBJ2-1, is as follows: EAGVAQSPRYKIIEKRQSVAFWCNPISGHATLYWYQQILGQGPKLLIQFQNNGVVDDSQLPKDRFSAERLKGVDSTLKIQPAKLEDSAVYLCASSLLGFNEQFFGPGTRLTVL.

The rearrangement links TRBV20-1 to TRBJ2-1, with 9 nucleotides matching TRBD2. Germline-derived CDR1 and CDR2 are DFQATT and SNEGSKA (reference sequence). The CDR3 is 15 amino acids. V shed 2 bases, J shed 5 bases, and the junction held 7 bases outside the gene matches. This CDR3 reads CSARSSGMFDNEQFF. CDR3 bases: TGCAGTGCTAGATCTAGCGGGATGTTCGACAATGAGCAGTTCTTC.

This clonotype was seen only a few times. The chain is built from TRBV11-2 and TRBJ2-7; no firm D call. V lost 4 bases to trimming and J lost 0 bases, with 16 bases between them. Germline assignment: CDR1 SGHAT and CDR2 FQNNGV. The CDR3 has 16 residues. This CDR3 is CASSSPVGMSSYEQYF. DNA of the CDR3: TGTGCCAGCAGCTCGCCGGTAGGGATGAGCTCCTACGAGCAGTACTTC.

This clonotype was detected only a few times. Here the CDR3 reads CSVWRGSEQYF. The CDR3 nucleotides read TGCAGCGTTTGGAGGGGAAGCGAGCAGTACTTC. The gene calls are TRBV29-1 and TRBJ2-7; D may be TRBD2 (6 bases). CDR3 size: 11 residues. V was trimmed by 5 bases and J by 6 bases, leaving 11 bases between them. Germline values: CDR1 SQVTM, CDR2 ANQGSEA.

This clonotype was seen at least ten times. The chain links TRBV4-1 to TRBJ1-2; possibly TRBD1 for D (5 bases). V was trimmed by 3 bases and J by 7 bases, leaving 12 bases between them. The CDR3 has 13 residues. Germline loops: CDR1 MGHRA, CDR2 YSYEKL. CDR3 region: CASSHQGIFGYTF. The CDR3 region has the DNA TGCGCCAGCAGCCACCAGGGAATATTTGGCTACACCTTC.

The V gene is TRBV29-1, the J gene TRBJ2-4, with 11 bases lining up with TRBD2. The CDR3 is made up of 20 amino acids. Per germline, CDR1 SQVTM and CDR2 ANQGSEA. Trimming at V came to 1 base and at J to 0 bases, leaving 14 bases not matched to a gene. The CDR3 here is CSVEGWLAGGSRVAKNIQYF. The CDR3 DNA sequence: TGCAGCGTTGAAGGTTGGCTAGCGGGAGGAAGTCGGGTAGCCAAAAACATTCAGTACTTC.